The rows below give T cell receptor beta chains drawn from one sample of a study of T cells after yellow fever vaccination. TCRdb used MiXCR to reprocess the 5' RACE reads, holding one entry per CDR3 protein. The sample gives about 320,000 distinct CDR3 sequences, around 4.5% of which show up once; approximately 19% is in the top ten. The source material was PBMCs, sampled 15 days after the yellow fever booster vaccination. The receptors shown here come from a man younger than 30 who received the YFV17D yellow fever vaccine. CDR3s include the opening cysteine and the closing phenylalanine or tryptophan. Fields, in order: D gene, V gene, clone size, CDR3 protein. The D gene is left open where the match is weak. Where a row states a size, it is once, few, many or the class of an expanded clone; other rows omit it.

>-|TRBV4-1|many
CASSPYWRGSYEQYF
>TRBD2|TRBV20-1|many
CSRGGSSYNEQFF
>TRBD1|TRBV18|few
CASSPGQGQGSHQPQHF
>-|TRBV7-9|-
CASSLYGGRIQFF
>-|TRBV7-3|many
CASSLMGGLDLQETQYF
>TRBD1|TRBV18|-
CASSPGTGDSPLHF
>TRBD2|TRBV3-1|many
CASSQDAGGAPEQFF
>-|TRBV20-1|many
CSARGQGMGGELFF
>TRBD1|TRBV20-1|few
CSAGQGGRSQPQHF
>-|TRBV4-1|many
CASSHLIAKNIQYF
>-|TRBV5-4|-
CASSLVWDTTEQYF
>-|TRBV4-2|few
CASSQAARGSSYEQYF
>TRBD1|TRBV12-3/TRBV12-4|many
CASSLGTGVMNTEAFF
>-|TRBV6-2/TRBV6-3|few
CASSAPGNTEAFF
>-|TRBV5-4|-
CASSLDFRAEAFF
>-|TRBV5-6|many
CASSLPALAEGYNEQFF
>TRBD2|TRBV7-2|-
CASSVLGSGGWEETQYF
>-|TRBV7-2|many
CASSFVGAGTDTQYF
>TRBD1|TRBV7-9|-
CASSTTTGGYGYTF
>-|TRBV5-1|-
CASSLASREETQYF
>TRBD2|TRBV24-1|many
CATSDGTSGYNEQFF
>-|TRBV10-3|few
CAISESGARFEQYF
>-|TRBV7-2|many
CASSPDAFNEQYF
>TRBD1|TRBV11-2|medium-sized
CASSPGQDYGYTF